This TCR beta chain was captured in a study of CD8+ T cells in alopecia areata. Investigators isolated RNA and reverse transcribed it into cDNA to act as the sequencing template. Sequenced by immunoSEQ multiplex PCR; TCRdb stores in-frame clones only, minus some. Seen here are about 190,000 clones, 45% to 75% observed once, and the top ten hold roughly 0.71%. The CDR3 runs to 13 residues. CDR1 is LGHNA and CDR2 is YSLEER in the germline V gene. Trimming took off 10 bases at V and 2 bases at J, with 14 bases between the two ends. Treatment described: oral pan-JAK inhibitor, 5-10 mg twice daily. Obtained from alopecia areata patients were lesional scalp punch biopsies along with peripheral blood.

The sample was CD4+ T cells sorted from blood, taken at week 4, from a patient treated with tofacitinib. The rearrangement links TRBV4-3 to TRBJ2-5; weak D call: TRBD1 (6 bases). The TCR originated in a human donor with alopecia areata. CDR3 protein: CATSRTVQETQYF. The CDR3 DNA sequence: TGCGCCACTTCCAGGACAGTTCAAGAGACCCAGTACTTC.